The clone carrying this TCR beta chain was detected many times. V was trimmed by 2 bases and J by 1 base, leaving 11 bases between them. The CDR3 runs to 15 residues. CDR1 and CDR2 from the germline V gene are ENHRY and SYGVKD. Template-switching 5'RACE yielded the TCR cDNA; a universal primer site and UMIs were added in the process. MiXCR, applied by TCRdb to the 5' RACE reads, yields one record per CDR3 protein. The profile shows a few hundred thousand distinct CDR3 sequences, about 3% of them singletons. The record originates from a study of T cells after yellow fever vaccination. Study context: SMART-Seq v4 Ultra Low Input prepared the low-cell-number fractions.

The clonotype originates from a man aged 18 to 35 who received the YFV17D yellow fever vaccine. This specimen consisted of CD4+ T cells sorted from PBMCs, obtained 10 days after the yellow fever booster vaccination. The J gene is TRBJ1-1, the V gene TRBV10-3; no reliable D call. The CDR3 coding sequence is TGTGCCATCAGTGAGCAAATCTACAAGAACACTGAAGCTTTCTTT. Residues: CAISEQIYKNTEAFF.